These 10 T cell receptor beta chains were sequenced from one sample in a study of blood T cell repertoires in COVID-19 (dated by TCRdb to 2018 to 2020). The library was built by means of the immunoSEQ multiplex PCR assay. Not all clones reach the TCRdb copy of this immuneACCESS table, which keeps in-frame sequences only. Checked studies attribute under half of the gap to unresolved V genes and leave the rest unexplained. For this sample there are roughly 120,000 clones; 86% appear just once. 4.5% of the sample is taken by the ten largest. Sequences were obtained from peripheral blood. The receptors here all came from a man aged 40-50 years with acute or convalescent COVID-19.

The rearrangement links TRBV27 to TRBJ1-1; D gene unclear. Germline CDR1 is MNHEY and CDR2 is SMNVEV (reference sequence). The V end was cut by 6 bases, the J end by 6 bases, with 17 bases between. The CDR3 length is 14 residues. The DNA for the CDR3 is TGTGCCAGCAGACTCACCAAACAGTTGGCTGAAGCTTTCTTT. Translating it yields CASRLTKQLAEAFF.

The chain is built from TRBV30 and TRBJ1-1; D perhaps matches TRBD1 (5 bases). From germline, CDR1 is GTSNPN and CDR2 SVGIG (reference sequence). V was trimmed by 4 bases and J by 2 bases, leaving 11 bases between them. CDR3 length: 13 residues. Here the CDR3 DNA reads TGTGCCTGGACTTGGGGGGAAAACACTGAAGCTTTCTTT. Protein sequence: CAWTWGENTEAFF. The whole variable domain, remainder taken from reference TRBV30 and TRBJ1-1, is SQTIHQWPATLVQPVGSPLSLECTVEGTSNPNLYWYRQAAGRGLQLLFYSVGIGQISSEVPQNLSASRPQDRQFILSSKKLLLSDSGFYLCAWTWGENTEAFFGQGTRLTVV.

V gene TRBV18 combines with J gene TRBJ2-1; D possibly corresponds to TRBD2 (6 bases). V lost 3 bases to trimming and J lost 7 bases, with 19 bases between them. This CDR3 is 16 amino acids long. Germline V gene sequence: CDR1 KGHSH, CDR2 LQKENI. DNA of the CDR3: TGTGCCAGCTCACCGATAATGGGGGGACCCTCTAATGAGCAGTTCTTC. As protein: CASSPIMGGPSNEQFF.

The chain combines TRBV5-1 with TRBJ1-4, with D perhaps matching TRBD1 (5 bases). Between the trimmed V and J ends, which lost 1 base and 10 bases, there was a span of 14 bases. CDR3 length: 14 residues. Germline V gene sequence: CDR1 SGHRS, CDR2 YFSETQ. CDR3 nucleotides: TGCGCCAGCAGCTTGCTTGGTCAGGGTGGAAAACTGTTTTTT. Its protein is CASSLLGQGGKLFF.

J is TRBJ1-2 and V is TRBV30, with a weak D call TRBD1 (5 bases). From germline, CDR1 is GTSNPN and CDR2 SVGIG (reference sequence). The CDR3 extends over 10 amino acids. The CDR3 sequence: CAGGIYGYTF. In DNA form, the CDR3 reads TGTGCGGGGGGGATCTATGGCTACACCTTC.

CDR3: CAWSRGGSQPQHF. The CDR3 region has the DNA TGTGCCTGGAGTAGGGGGGGGAGTCAGCCCCAGCATTTT. The rearrangement joins TRBV30 to TRBJ1-5, with D maybe TRBD1 (6 bases). The CDR3 runs 13 residues. Germline V gene lookup returns CDR1 GTSNPN and CDR2 SVGIG (reference sequence). Trimming removed 2 bases at V and 6 bases at J, with 11 bases between.

The chain joins TRBV27 to TRBJ1-5, with D tentatively TRBD1 (5 bases). V shed 7 bases and J shed 1 base, with 14 bases lying between them. The CDR3 extends over 15 amino acids. The germline gives CDR1 MNHEY, CDR2 SMNVEV (reference sequence). The chain's CDR3 is CASKLAGLSNQPQHF. The DNA of the CDR3 is TGTGCCAGCAAACTGGCAGGGTTAAGCAATCAGCCCCAGCATTTT.

This rearrangement joins TRBV12-3 or TRBV12-4 to TRBJ1-2; the D gene is possibly TRBD1 (6 bases). CDR3 length: 13 amino acids. The V gene lost 4 bases and the J gene lost 4 bases, with 10 bases spanning the gap. The CDR3 nucleotides are TGTGCCAGCAGTTCGGACAGAAGCTATGGCTACACCTTC. Encoded protein: CASSSDRSYGYTF.

The J gene is TRBJ1-1, the V gene TRBV7-2, with a weak D call TRBD1 (6 bases). CDR1 is SGHTA and CDR2 is FQGNSA in the germline V gene. V was pared by 5 bases and J by 1 base, with 17 bases between. There are 16 residues in the CDR3. The CDR3: CASSATATGRNTEAFF. The CDR3 DNA reads TGTGCCAGCAGCGCTACGGCAACAGGGCGGAACACTGAAGCTTTCTTT.

V and J are TRBV23-1 and TRBJ1-5, with D perhaps matching TRBD1 (6 bases). TRBV23-1 is flagged as an ORF with uncertain function. With 0 bases removed from V and 7 bases from J, the gap between germline ends came to 16 bases. The CDR3 is 16 residues long. The CDR3 DNA is TGCGCCAGCAGTCAATCTCCGGGGCAGGGGAGACAGCCCCAGCATTTT. Protein sequence: CASSQSPGQGRQPQHF.